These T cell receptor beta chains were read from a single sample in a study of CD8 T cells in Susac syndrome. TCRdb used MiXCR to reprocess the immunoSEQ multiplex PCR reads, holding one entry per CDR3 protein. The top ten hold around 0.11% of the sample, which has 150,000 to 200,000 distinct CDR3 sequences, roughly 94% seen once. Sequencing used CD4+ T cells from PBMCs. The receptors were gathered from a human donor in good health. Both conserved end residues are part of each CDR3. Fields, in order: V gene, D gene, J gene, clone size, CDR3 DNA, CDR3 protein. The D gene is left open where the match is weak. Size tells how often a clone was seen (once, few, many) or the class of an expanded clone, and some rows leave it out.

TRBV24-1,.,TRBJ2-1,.,TGTGCCACCAGTGCTGGGTCCGGTACAGGTGAGCAGTTCTTC,CATSAGSGTGEQFF
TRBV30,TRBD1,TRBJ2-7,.,TGTGCCTGGAGTGGGACAGGGCTTGAGCAGTACTTC,CAWSGTGLEQYF
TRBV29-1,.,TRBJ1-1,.,TGCAGCGCCTGGGGAGGGGGGGCTCGGAACACTGAAGCTTTCTTT,CSAWGGGARNTEAFF
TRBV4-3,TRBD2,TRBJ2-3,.,TGCGCCAGCAGCCCCTTGGGACTAGCGGACACAGATACGCAGTATTTT,CASSPLGLADTDTQYF
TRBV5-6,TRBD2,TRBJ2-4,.,TGTGCCAGCAGCCCGGGGGGAAACATTCAGTACTTC,CASSPGGNIQYF
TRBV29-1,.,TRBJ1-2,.,TGCAGCGTTGCGGGGCAGGGAGGCTATGGCTACACCTTC,CSVAGQGGYGYTF
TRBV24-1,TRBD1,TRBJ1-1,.,TGTGCCACCAGTGATTCGGGGACAGATGAAGCTTTCTTT,CATSDSGTDEAFF
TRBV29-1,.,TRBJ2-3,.,TGCAGCGTCCACTCGGCCGGGGATACGCAGTATTTT,CSVHSAGDTQYF
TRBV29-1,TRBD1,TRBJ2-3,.,TGCAGCGCTAGGACAGGAACTAGCACAGATACGCAGTATTTT,CSARTGTSTDTQYF
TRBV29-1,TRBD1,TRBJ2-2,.,TGCAGCATTACCGGGACAGGGTCCGGGGAGCTGTTTTTT,CSITGTGSGELFF
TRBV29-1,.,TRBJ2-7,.,TGCAGCGTTGAAGATCAGGGCAACTACGAGCAGTACTTC,CSVEDQGNYEQYF
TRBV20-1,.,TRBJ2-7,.,TGCAGTGCTAGTAGGGCAGGTATTTCCTACGAGCAGTACTTC,CSASRAGISYEQYF
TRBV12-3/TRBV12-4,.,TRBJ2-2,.,TGTGCCAGCAAAACAAGGACCGGGGAGCTGTTTTTT,CASKTRTGELFF
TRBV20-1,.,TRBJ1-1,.,TGCAGTGCTAGAGATTTGGGGGCAGACACTGAAGCTTTCTTT,CSARDLGADTEAFF
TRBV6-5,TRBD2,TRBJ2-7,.,TGTGCCAGCGGTTCACTAGCGAAGTACTTC,CASGSLAKYF
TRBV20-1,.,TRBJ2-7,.,TGCAGTGCCGGGGTAGATGTCTACGAGCAGTACTTC,CSAGVDVYEQYF
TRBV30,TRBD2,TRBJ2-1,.,TGTGCCTGGAGTAGGGGGTTAGCGGGAGGTAATGAGCAGTTCTTC,CAWSRGLAGGNEQFF
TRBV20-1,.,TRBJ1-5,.,TGCAGTGCTAGTATCTGGGGGAATCAGCCCCAGCATTTT,CSASIWGNQPQHF
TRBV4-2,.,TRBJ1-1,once,TGTGCCAGCAGCCAAGTAGGGGACACTAACACTGAAGCTTTCTTT,CASSQVGDTNTEAFF
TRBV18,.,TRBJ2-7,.,TGTGCCAGCTCACCCCGGACGGATTCTTACGAGCAGTACTTC,CASSPRTDSYEQYF
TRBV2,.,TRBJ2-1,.,TGTGCCAGCAGTGGGTCGGGAAATGAGCAGTTCTTC,CASSGSGNEQFF
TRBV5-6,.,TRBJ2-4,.,TGTGCCAGCAGAAAGTTTGGAGGGCAGGGCGGAAACATTCAGTACTTC,CASRKFGGQGGNIQYF
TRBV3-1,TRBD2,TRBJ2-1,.,TGTGCCAGCAGCCTCTCGGGAGGCGGTGAGCAGTTCTTC,CASSLSGGGEQFF
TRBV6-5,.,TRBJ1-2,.,TGTGCCAGCATCCACCCGGGAGGGAACTATGGCTACACCTTC,CASIHPGGNYGYTF
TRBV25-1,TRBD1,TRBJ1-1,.,TGTGCCAGCAGTGGGGACAGGGGGCAGACTGAAGCTTTCTTT,CASSGDRGQTEAFF
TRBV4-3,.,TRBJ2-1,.,TGCGCCAGCAGCCAAGTACCTGGGGGACTCAATGAGCAGTTCTTC,CASSQVPGGLNEQFF
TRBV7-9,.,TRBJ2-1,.,TGTGCCAGCAGCTTGAGTGGCCCCCTCGAGTTCTTC,CASSLSGPLEFF
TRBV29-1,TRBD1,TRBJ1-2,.,TGCAGCGGACTATCGGGACAGGGGGAAGGCTACACCTTC,CSGLSGQGEGYTF
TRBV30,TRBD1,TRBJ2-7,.,TGTGCCTGGAGTGTCCAGGGGGGACAGGGGGTATTAGAGCAGTACTTC,CAWSVQGGQGVLEQYF
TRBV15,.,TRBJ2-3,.,TGTGCCACCCGACTAGACCGCACAGATACGCAGTATTTT,CATRLDRTDTQYF
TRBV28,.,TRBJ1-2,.,TGTGCCAGCAGCGCCTGGTCACAGGGAGGCGGCTACACCTTC,CASSAWSQGGGYTF
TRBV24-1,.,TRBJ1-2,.,TGTGCCACCAGTGTACAGGGCTATGGCTACACCTTC,CATSVQGYGYTF
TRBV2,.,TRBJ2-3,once,TGTGCCAGCAGTGTCCGGGACACCAGCACAGATACGCAGTATTTT,CASSVRDTSTDTQYF
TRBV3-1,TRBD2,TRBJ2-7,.,TGTGCCAGCAGCCTACTTCCTAGCGGGAGGGCCCACGAGCAGTACTTC,CASSLLPSGRAHEQYF
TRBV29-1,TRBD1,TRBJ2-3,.,TGCAGCGTTGAAGGTGGGCGGGACAGGAACACAGATACGCAGTATTTT,CSVEGGRDRNTDTQYF
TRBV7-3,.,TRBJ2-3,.,TGTGCCAGCACCAAACAGGGTCTTCCGGCAGATACGCAGTATTTT,CASTKQGLPADTQYF
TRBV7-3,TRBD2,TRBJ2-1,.,TGTGCCAGCAGCCCTGGGACTAGCGGGATCGGTGAGCAGTTCTTC,CASSPGTSGIGEQFF
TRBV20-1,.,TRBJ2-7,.,TGCAGTGCTGTCCGACAGGCCCTATCCTACGAGCAGTACTTC,CSAVRQALSYEQYF
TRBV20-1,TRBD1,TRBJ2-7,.,TGCAGTGCTGGCGTACAGGGGGCGCGATCCTACGAGCAGTACTTC,CSAGVQGARSYEQYF
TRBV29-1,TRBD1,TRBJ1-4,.,TGCAGCGCTACACAGGGGGGGCTGTCGGAAAAACTGTTTTTT,CSATQGGLSEKLFF